The clone carrying this T cell receptor beta chain appeared a single time. V lost 8 bases to trimming and J lost 0 bases, with 10 bases between them. CDR1 and CDR2 (germline): SNHLY, FYNNEI. The CDR3 covers 13 residues. This sample was taken from a study of blood T cell repertoires in COVID-19. Study-level information: Samples came from the United States, Italy and Spain, spanning acute and convalescent COVID-19. In each case, the material was cDNA or gDNA derived from T cells, B-cell-depleted T cells, or PBMCs.

Patients of the Seattle cohort, enrolled during active infection, were followed longitudinally. Original handling: Quantification of nucleated cells was approximated via reference gene primer amplification. Only in-frame clones appear in the TCRdb table, and some are missing; sequencing was by immunoSEQ multiplex PCR. V, J and clone size reflect that table, while D and trimming were determined from the DNA. The sample lists just under 350,000 clones; over 80% were seen once. The TCR comes from a woman aged 45-60 years with COVID-19, enrolled during active disease. The chain employs TRBV2 and TRBJ1-1; unclear D gene. Sequencing was performed on peripheral blood. The CDR3 region has the DNA TGTGCCAGCGCAGTATTCATGAACACTGAAGCTTTCTTT. It codes for CASAVFMNTEAFF.